This TCR beta chain was captured by sequencing in a study of early stage breast cancer tumors. The V end lost 5 bases, the J end lost 2 bases, and 13 bases lay between the germline ends. The CDR3 contains 16 residues. Germline assignment: CDR1 WNHNN and CDR2 SYGVQD (reference sequence). This clone has only a few counts. The table came from immunoSEQ multiplex PCR; TCRdb's copy has only in-frame clones and leaves some out. Of fewer than 90,000 clones detected, approximately 80% appear once; the ten largest clones hold roughly 3.2%. The source material was blood. This TCR was recovered from a person between 55 and 70 years old with breast cancer. The chain recombines TRBV10-1 with TRBJ1-6; possibly TRBD1 for D (6 bases). The CDR3 spells CASSIDRITYNSPLHF. The CDR3, as DNA: TGCGCCAGCAGTATTGACAGGATAACCTATAATTCACCCCTCCACTTT.